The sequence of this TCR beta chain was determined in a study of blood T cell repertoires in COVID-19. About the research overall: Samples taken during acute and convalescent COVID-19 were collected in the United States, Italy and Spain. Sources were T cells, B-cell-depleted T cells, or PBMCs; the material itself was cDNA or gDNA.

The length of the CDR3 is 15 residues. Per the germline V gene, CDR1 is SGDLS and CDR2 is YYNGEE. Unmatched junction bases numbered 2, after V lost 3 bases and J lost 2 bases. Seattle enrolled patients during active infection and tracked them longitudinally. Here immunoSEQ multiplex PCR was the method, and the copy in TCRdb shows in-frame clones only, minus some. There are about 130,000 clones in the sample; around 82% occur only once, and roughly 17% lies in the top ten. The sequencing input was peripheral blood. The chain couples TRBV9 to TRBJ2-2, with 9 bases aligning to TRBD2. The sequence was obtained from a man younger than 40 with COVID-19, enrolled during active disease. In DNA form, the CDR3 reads TGTGCCAGCAGCGGGCGGGAGGGCAACACCGGGGAGCTGTTTTTT. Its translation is CASSGREGNTGELFF. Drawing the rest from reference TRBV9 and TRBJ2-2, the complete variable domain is DSGVTQTPKHLITATGQRVTLRCSPRSGDLSVYWYQQSLDQGLQFLIQYYNGEERAKGNILERFSAQQFPDLHSELNLSSLELGDSALYFCASSGREGNTGELFFGEGSRLTVL.